The clone carrying this T cell receptor beta chain has a handful of counts. TCRdb keeps only in-frame clones here, not all; method: immunoSEQ multiplex PCR. The repertoire holds 150,000 or so clones, about 91% seen once, with over 1.1% in the top ten. The CDR3 runs 14 residues. The germline gives CDR1 MNHEY, CDR2 SMNVEV (reference sequence). V trimming: 8 bases; J trimming: 7 bases; junction bases outside the gene matches: 8. This entry belongs to a study of T cell responses to AZD1222 COVID-19 vaccine. The specimen comprised peripheral blood, sampled on day 0 of AZD1222 vaccination. This TCR was sampled from an adult in good health. The genes are TRBV27 and TRBJ2-1; 10 nucleotides agree with TRBD1. CDR3 nucleotide sequence: TGTGCCAGCGGGGGACAGGGGTTAGGGAATGAGCAGTTCTTC. Translated, it gives CASGGQGLGNEQFF.